This T cell receptor (beta chain) was retrieved from a study of T cell changes during pregnancy in multiple sclerosis. Repertoires were generated with immunoSEQ multiplex PCR, while TCRdb's copy carries only in-frame clones and drops some. The data hold about 40,000 clones, with 85% to 90% observed a single time. V lost 3 bases and J 4 bases, leaving 7 bases between the germline ends. Per germline, CDR1 SGHNT and CDR2 YYREEE (reference sequence). The CDR3 length is 12 residues. This sequence originates from a female donor with multiple sclerosis, enrolled in a pregnancy study. This rearrangement joins TRBV5-4 to TRBJ1-2, with D possibly TRBD1 on 6 matching bases. The sequencing used CD4+ T cells from peripheral blood mononuclear cells, collected before pregnancy. The DNA of the CDR3 is TGTGCCAGCAGCTCGGACAGCTATGGCTACACCTTC. Translated, it gives CASSSDSYGYTF.